This TCR beta chain is drawn from a study of cytomegalovirus exposure and HLA in healthy donors. Findings and caveats of the study: A few CMV-associated chains were confirmed in vitro to be specific for CMV antigens. Common viral pathogens were later found to be apparently linked to several of the most significant clusters.

PCR was performed using 60 Vbeta and 13 Jbeta primers. Profiling relied on immunoSEQ multiplex PCR, and the TCRdb table lists in-frame clones only, not all of them. The sample yields about 67,000 clones, around 91% seen once. CDR3 length: 17 amino acids. The junction had 14 bases not matched to a gene; V was cut back by 5 bases and J by 4 bases. CDR1 is SGHAT, CDR2 FQNNGV, per germline. A note on this clone: Its antigen is undetermined.

All donors participated as healthy donors of bone marrow. Sequencing was done on a sample of PBMCs. The sequence came from a young woman in good health and CMV-seropositive. V usage is TRBV11-2 and J usage is TRBJ2-1; 7 bases agree with TRBD1. The CDR3 DNA reads TGTGCCAGCAGCCCTACCCAAGGGACAGAAAAATACAATGAGCAGTTCTTC. Translating gives CASSPTQGTEKYNEQFF.